The clone carrying this T cell receptor beta chain was observed a few times. The antigen remains undetermined. Using a J-beta primer mix together with a sample-barcoded 5' primer, a second PCR was run for roughly 6 to 12 cycles. Every individual sample yielded 2.5 million or more paired-end reads (each containing CDR3). TCRdb fed the 5' RACE reads into MiXCR, producing one record per CDR3 protein. The table lists 650,000 to 800,000 distinct CDR3 sequences, more than 40% of them singletons, with around 18% in the top ten. The sample originates from a study of blood T cells in healthy people across ages. Findings and limits, study-wide: Diversity estimates drawn from one million T cells were deemed underestimates. With age, beta diversity per million T cells declined roughly linearly, significantly by 40.

Every donor gave approximately 10 milliliters of peripheral blood. The V gene's germline CDR1 is KGHSH and CDR2 LQKENI. V was pared by 3 bases and J by 1 base, with 11 bases between. The CDR3 loop spans 15 amino acids. The chain couples TRBV18 to TRBJ2-3; D gene uncertain. The sequence derives from a man in his sixties in good health. The sample taken for sequencing was blood. The CDR3 DNA sequence: TGTGCCAGCTCACCTCAACAGTTAGGCACAGATACGCAGTATTTT. It specifies CASSPQQLGTDTQYF.